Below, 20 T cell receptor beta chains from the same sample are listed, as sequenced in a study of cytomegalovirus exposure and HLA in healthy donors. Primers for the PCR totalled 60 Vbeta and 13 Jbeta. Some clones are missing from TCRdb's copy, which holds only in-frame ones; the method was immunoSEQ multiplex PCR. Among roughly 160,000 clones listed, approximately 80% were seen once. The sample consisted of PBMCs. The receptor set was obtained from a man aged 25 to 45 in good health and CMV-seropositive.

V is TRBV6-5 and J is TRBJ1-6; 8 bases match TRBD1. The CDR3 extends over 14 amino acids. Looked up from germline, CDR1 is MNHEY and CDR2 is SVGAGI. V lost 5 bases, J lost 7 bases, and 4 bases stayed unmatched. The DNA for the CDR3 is TGTGCCAGCAGTCCGGACAGGGAAAATTCACCCCTCCACTTT. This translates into CASSPDRENSPLHF.

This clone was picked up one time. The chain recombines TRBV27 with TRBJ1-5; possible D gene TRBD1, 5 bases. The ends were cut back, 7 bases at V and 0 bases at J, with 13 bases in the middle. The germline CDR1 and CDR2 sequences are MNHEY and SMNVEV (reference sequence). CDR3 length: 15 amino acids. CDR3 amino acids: CASNRRGYSNQPQHF. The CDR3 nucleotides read TGTGCCAGCAACCGGAGGGGATATAGCAATCAGCCCCAGCATTTT.

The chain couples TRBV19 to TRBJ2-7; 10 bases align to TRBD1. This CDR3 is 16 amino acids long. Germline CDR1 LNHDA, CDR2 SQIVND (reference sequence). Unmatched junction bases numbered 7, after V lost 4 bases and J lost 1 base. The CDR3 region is CASSNLPGQGSYEQYF. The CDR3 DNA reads TGTGCCAGTAGTAATTTACCGGGACAGGGGTCCTACGAGCAGTACTTC.

The DNA for the CDR3 is TGTGCCAGCAGCTTGCAGGGCTCGGAGACCCAGTACTTC. Translation gives CASSLQGSETQYF. The rearrangement uses TRBV5-6 and TRBJ2-5; a weak D match, TRBD1 (5 bases). Germline V gene lookup returns CDR1 SGHDT and CDR2 YYEEEE. The CDR3 is made up of 13 amino acids. The V gene lost 1 base and the J gene lost 5 bases, with 9 bases spanning the gap.

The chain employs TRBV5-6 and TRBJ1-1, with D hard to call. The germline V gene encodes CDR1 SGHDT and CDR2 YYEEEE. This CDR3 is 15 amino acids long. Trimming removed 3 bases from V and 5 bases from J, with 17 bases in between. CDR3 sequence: CASSSEVGGGTEAFF. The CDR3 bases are TGTGCCAGCAGCTCTGAGGTGGGCGGAGGTACTGAAGCTTTCTTT. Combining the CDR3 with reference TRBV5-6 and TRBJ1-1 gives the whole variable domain DAGVTQSPTHLIKTRGQQVTLRCSPKSGHDTVSWYQQALGQGPQFIFQYYEEEERQRGNFPDRFSGHQFPNYSSELNVNALLLGDSALYLCASSSEVGGGTEAFFGQGTRLTVV.

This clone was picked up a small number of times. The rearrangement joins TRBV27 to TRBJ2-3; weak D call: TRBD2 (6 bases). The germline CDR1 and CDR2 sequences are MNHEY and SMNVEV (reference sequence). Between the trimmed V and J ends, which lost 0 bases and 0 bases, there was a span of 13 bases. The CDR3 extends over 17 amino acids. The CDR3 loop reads CASSLSFSGISTDTQYF. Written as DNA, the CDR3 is TGTGCCAGCAGTTTATCGTTTAGCGGAATCAGCACAGATACGCAGTATTTT.

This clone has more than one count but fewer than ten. The chain's CDR3 is CASSLVGTGLETQYF. The CDR3, as DNA: TGTGCCAGCAGCTTGGTGGGGACAGGGCTGGAGACCCAGTACTTC. This chain connects TRBV5-4 to TRBJ2-5; 9 bases fit TRBD1. V lost 0 bases, J lost 5 bases, and 5 bases stayed unmatched. Germline CDR1 is SGHNT and CDR2 is YYREEE (reference sequence). This CDR3 spans 15 amino acids. Using reference TRBV5-4 and TRBJ2-5 for the parts outside the CDR3, the full variable domain is ETGVTQSPTHLIKTRGQQVTLRCSSQSGHNTVSWYQQALGQGPQFIFQYYREEENGRGNFPPRFSGLQFPNYSSELNVNALELDDSALYLCASSLVGTGLETQYFGPGTRLLVL.

The CDR3 here is CASSLFHRSYEQYF. CDR3 DNA sequence: TGTGCCAGCAGTTTATTTCATAGATCCTACGAGCAGTACTTC. The gene calls are TRBV28 and TRBJ2-7; D gene unclear. The CDR3 has 14 residues. V lost 1 base and J lost 1, with 8 bases in between. Germline CDR1 and CDR2: MDHEN and SYDVKM.

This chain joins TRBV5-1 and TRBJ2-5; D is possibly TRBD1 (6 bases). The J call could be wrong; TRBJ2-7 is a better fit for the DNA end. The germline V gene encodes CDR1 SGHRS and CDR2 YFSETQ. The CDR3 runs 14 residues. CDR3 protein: CASSLAWDTYEQYF. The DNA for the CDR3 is TGCGCCAGCAGCTTGGCGTGGGACACTTACGAGCAGTACTTC.

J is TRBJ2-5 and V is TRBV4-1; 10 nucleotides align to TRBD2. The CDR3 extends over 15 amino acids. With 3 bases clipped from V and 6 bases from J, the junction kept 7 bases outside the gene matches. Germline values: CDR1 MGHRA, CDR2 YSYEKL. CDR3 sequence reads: CASSQIAGGPQTQYF. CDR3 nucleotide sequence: TGCGCCAGCAGCCAGATAGCGGGGGGACCGCAGACCCAGTACTTC.

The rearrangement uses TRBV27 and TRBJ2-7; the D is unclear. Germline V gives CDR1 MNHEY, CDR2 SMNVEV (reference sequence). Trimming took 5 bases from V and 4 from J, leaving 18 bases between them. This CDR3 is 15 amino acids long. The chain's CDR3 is CASSLRLNPGYEQYF. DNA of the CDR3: TGTGCCAGCAGTCTCCGACTGAACCCCGGTTACGAGCAGTACTTC.

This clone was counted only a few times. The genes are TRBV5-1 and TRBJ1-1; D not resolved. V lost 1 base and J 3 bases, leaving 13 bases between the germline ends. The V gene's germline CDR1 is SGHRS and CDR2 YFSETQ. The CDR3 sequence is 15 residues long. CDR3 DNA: TGCGCCAGCAGCTTGATTTTGACATCGGACACTGAAGCTTTCTTT. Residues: CASSLILTSDTEAFF.

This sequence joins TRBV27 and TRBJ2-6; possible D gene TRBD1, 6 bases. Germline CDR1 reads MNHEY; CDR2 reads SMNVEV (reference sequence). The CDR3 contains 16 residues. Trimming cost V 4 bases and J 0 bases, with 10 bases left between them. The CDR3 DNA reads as TGTGCCAGCAGTTGGGGACATTCCTCTGGGGCCAACGTCCTGACTTTC. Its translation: CASSWGHSSGANVLTF.

The CDR3 DNA sequence: TGCGCCAGCAGCTTTACCCTAAACCAAGAGACCCAGTACTTC. It is translated as CASSFTLNQETQYF. J is TRBJ2-5 and V is TRBV5-1; no clear D. The germline gives CDR1 SGHRS, CDR2 YFSETQ. This CDR3 comprises 14 residues. V was pared by 2 bases and J by 0 bases, with 8 bases between.

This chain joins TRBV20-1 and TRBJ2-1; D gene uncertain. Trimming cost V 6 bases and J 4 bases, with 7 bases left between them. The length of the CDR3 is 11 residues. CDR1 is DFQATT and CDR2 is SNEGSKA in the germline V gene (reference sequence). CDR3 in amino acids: CSAERYNEQFF. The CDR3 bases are TGCAGTGCGGAGAGATACAATGAGCAGTTCTTC.

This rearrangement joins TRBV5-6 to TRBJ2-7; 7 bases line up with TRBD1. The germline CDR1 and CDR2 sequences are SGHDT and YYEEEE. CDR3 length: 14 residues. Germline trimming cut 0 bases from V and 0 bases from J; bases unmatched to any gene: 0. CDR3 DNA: TGTGCCAGCAGCTTGGGACAGGGCTCCTACGAGCAGTACTTC. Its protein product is CASSLGQGSYEQYF.

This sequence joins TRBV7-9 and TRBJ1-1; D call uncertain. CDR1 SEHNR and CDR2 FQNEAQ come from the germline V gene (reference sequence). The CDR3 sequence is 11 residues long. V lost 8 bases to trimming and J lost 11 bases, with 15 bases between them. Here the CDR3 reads CASATGPGAFF. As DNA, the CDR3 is TGTGCCAGCGCTACCGGTCCGGGGGCTTTCTTT.

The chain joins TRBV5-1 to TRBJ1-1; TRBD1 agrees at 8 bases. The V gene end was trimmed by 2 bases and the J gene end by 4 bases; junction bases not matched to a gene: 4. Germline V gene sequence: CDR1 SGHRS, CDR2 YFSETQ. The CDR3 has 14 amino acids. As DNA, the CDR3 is TGCGCCAGCAGCTTACAGGACAGGGCCACTGAAGCTTTCTTT. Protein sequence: CASSLQDRATEAFF.

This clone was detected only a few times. CDR3 protein: CAWSITGFNQPQHF. The CDR3, as DNA: TGTGCCTGGAGTATAACAGGGTTCAATCAGCCCCAGCATTTT. This chain uses TRBV30 with TRBJ1-5; possibly TRBD1 for D (6 bases). Germline assignment: CDR1 GTSNPN and CDR2 SVGIG (reference sequence). Deletions cut 2 bases from V and 3 bases from J, with 11 bases between. The CDR3 consists of 14 residues.

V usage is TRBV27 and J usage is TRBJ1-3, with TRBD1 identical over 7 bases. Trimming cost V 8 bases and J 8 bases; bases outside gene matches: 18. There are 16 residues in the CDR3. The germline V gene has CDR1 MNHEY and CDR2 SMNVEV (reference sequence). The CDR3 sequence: CASSPGTAFWEDTIYF. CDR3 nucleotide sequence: TGTGCCAGCTCCCCAGGGACAGCCTTTTGGGAGGACACCATATATTTT.